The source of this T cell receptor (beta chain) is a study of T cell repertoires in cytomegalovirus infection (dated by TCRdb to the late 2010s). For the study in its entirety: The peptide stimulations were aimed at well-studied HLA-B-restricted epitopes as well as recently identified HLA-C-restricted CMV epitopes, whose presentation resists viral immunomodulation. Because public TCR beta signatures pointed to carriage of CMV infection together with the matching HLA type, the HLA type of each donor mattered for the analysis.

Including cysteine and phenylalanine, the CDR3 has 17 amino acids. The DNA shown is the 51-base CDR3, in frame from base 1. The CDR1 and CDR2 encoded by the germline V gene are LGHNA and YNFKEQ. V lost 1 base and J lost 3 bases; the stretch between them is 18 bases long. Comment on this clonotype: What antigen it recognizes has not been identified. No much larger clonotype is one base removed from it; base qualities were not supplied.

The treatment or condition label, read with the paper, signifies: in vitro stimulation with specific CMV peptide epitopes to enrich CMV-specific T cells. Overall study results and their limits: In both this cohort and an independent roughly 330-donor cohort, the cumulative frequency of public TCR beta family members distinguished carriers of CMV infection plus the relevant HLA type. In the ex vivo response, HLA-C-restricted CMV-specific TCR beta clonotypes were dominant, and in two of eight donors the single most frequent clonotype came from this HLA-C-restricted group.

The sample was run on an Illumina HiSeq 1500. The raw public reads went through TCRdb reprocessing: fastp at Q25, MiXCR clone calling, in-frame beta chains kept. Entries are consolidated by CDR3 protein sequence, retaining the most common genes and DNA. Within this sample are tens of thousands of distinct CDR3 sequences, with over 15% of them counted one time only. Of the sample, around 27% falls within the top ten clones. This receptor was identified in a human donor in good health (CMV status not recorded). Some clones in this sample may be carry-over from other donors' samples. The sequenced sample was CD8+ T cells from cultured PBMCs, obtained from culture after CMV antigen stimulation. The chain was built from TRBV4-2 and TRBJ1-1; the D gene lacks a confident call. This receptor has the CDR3 CASSQVDTESSDTEAFF. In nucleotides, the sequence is TGTGCCAGCAGCCAAGTCGATACGGAGTCCTCAGACACTGAAGCTTTCTTT.